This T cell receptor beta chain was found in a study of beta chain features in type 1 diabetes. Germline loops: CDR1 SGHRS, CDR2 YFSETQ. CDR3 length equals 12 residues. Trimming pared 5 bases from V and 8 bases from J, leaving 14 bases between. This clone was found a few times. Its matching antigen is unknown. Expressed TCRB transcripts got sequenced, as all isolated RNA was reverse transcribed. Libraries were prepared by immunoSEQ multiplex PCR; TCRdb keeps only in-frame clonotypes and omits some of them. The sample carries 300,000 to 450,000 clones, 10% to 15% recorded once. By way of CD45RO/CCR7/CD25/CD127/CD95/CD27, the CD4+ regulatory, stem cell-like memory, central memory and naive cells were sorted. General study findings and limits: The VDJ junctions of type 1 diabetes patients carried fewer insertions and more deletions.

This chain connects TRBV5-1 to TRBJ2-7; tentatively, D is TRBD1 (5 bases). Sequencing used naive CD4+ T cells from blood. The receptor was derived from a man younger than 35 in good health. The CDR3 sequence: CASRGVGQQQYF. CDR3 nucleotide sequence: TGCGCCAGCAGAGGGGTTGGTCAACAGCAGTACTTC.